This T cell receptor beta chain came from a study of blood T cell repertoires in COVID-19. Overall study context: Samples taken during acute and convalescent COVID-19 were collected in the United States, Italy and Spain. T cells, B-cell-depleted T cells, or PBMCs supplied cDNA or gDNA.

Trimming cost V 6 bases and J 1 base, with 3 bases left between them. The CDR3 covers 12 residues. Per the study methods: Reference gene primer amplification yielded estimated nucleated cell counts. Produced via immunoSEQ multiplex PCR; TCRdb's table is partial and in-frame only. For V, J and clone size, that table is used; D and trimming come from the DNA. The profile covers 250,000 to 300,000 clones, with roughly 80% appearing a single time and about 5% taken by the ten largest. The sequencing sample was made of peripheral blood. The chain links TRBV12-3 or TRBV12-4 to TRBJ2-2, with D hard to call. The receptor was isolated from a man between 60 and 70 years old who had recovered from COVID-19. CDR3 bases: TGTGCCAGCAGACAGAACACCGGGGAGCTGTTTTTT. Its protein product is CASRQNTGELFF.